Listed below are T cell receptor beta chains from one sample, sequenced in a study of cytotoxic CD8 clonotypes in ibrutinib-treated CLL. The data were produced by immunoSEQ multiplex PCR, yet TCRdb's version contains in-frame clones alone and is incomplete. The table records about 80,000 clones, 79% of them present only once. The sequencing used PBMCs, collected after 12 months of ibrutinib treatment. The source is a human donor with chronic lymphocytic leukemia. Each CDR3 is given with its conserved first and last residue. D genes are given only for firm matches. Rows give clone size only sometimes, using once, few, many, or a class for an expanded clone.

14 | TRBJ1-1 | - | TRBV7-8 | - | CASGPSMMDTEAFF | TGTGCCAGCGGACCGTCGATGATGGACACTGAAGCTTTCTTT
14 | TRBJ2-2 | - | TRBV27 | - | CASGPPWGAGELFF | TGTGCCAGCGGACCCCCGTGGGGGGCCGGGGAGCTGTTTTTT
16 | TRBJ2-7 | - | TRBV5-1 | TRBD1 | CASSLGTGTIPYEQYF | TGCGCCAGCAGCTTGGGGACAGGGACCATCCCCTACGAGCAGTACTTC
11 | TRBJ1-2 | once | TRBV30 | - | CAWRGNYGYTF | TGTGCCTGGAGGGGGAACTATGGCTACACCTTC
15 | TRBJ1-1 | - | TRBV7-9 | - | CASSDHRRMNTEAFF | TGTGCCAGCAGTGATCACAGGAGAATGAACACTGAAGCTTTCTTT
16 | TRBJ2-2 | - | TRBV13 | TRBD1 | CASSRDRGRNTGELFF | TGTGCCAGCAGCCGGGACAGGGGGCGGAACACCGGGGAGCTGTTTTTT
15 | TRBJ2-1 | - | TRBV5-1 | - | CASSGTIPTYNEQFF | TGCGCCAGCAGCGGGACGATCCCCACCTACAATGAGCAGTTCTTC
14 | TRBJ2-2 | - | TRBV7-6 | TRBD2 | CASSPGGRTGELFF | TGTGCCAGCAGCCCGGGAGGGCGCACCGGGGAGCTGTTTTTT
15 | TRBJ1-5 | - | TRBV10-2 | - | CASSVGPRSNQPQHF | TGCGCCAGCAGTGTGGGCCCCCGGAGCAATCAGCCCCAGCATTTT
16 | TRBJ2-1 | - | TRBV28 | TRBD1 | CASSPRTGVERWEQFF | TGTGCCAGCAGTCCCCGGACAGGGGTCGAGCGGTGGGAGCAGTTCTTC
14 | TRBJ2-2 | - | TRBV2 | - | CASGGDANTGELFF | TGTGCCAGCGGTGGGGATGCGAACACCGGGGAGCTGTTTTTT
19 | TRBJ2-7 | once | TRBV5-8 | TRBD2 | CASSLMRWLAGHNSYEQYF | TGTGCCAGCAGCTTGATGAGGTGGCTAGCGGGGCACAACTCCTACGAGCAGTACTTC
14 | TRBJ2-5 | - | TRBV6-1 | TRBD1 | CASTPPGGGETQYF | TGTGCCAGCACCCCGCCAGGGGGTGGTGAGACCCAGTACTTC
13 | TRBJ2-7 | - | TRBV28 | TRBD1 | CASSETGVVEQYF | TGTGCCAGCAGCGAAACAGGGGTGGTCGAGCAGTACTTC
12 | TRBJ2-2 | - | TRBV18 | - | CASSRDTGELFF | TGTGCCAGCTCGCGGGACACCGGGGAGCTGTTTTTT
13 | TRBJ1-3 | - | TRBV28 | - | CASSLAGKNTIYF | TGTGCCAGCAGTTTGGCAGGGAAGAACACCATATATTTT
12 | TRBJ1-2 | - | TRBV30 | - | CAWSVWGGGYTF | TGTGCCTGGAGTGTATGGGGCGGTGGCTACACCTTC
16 | TRBJ1-1 | - | TRBV19 | - | CASSPRTEVVYTEAFF | TGTGCCAGTAGTCCAAGGACAGAGGTGGTTTACACTGAAGCTTTCTTT
12 | TRBJ2-5 | - | TRBV7-2 | - | CASSLGTETQYF | TGTGCCAGCAGCTTGGGCACAGAGACCCAGTACTTC
12 | TRBJ2-7 | - | TRBV30 | - | CAWDRDSYEQYF | TGTGCCTGGGACCGGGATTCCTACGAGCAGTACTTC
13 | TRBJ1-5 | - | TRBV30 | - | CAWSLAGGQPQHF | TGTGCCTGGAGCCTGGCCGGGGGGCAGCCCCAGCATTTT
13 | TRBJ2-7 | - | TRBV28 | - | CASTLWAGGEQYF | TGTGCCAGCACTTTGTGGGCGGGCGGGGAGCAGTACTTC
15 | TRBJ2-1 | - | TRBV18 | TRBD1 | CASSPGQAPYNEQFF | TGTGCCAGCTCCCCCGGACAGGCCCCCTACAATGAGCAGTTCTTC
15 | TRBJ1-2 | - | TRBV4-2 | - | CASSQVGAGAYGYTF | TGTGCCAGCAGCCAAGTTGGGGCAGGGGCCTATGGCTACACCTTC
15 | TRBJ2-5 | - | TRBV19 | TRBD1 | CASSLQGMGLETQYF | TGTGCCAGTAGCCTACAGGGGATGGGCCTGGAGACCCAGTACTTC
14 | TRBJ2-7 | - | TRBV6-5 | - | CASSYSFGGGEQYF | TGTGCCAGCAGTTACTCCTTTGGGGGCGGCGAGCAGTACTTC
12 | TRBJ1-5 | - | TRBV2 | - | CASTDRYQPQHF | TGTGCCAGCACCGACAGATATCAGCCCCAGCATTTT
15 | TRBJ2-1 | - | TRBV6-5 | - | CASSYLATSYNEQFF | TGTGCCAGCAGTTACCTAGCGACCTCCTACAATGAGCAGTTCTTC
13 | TRBJ1-4 | few | TRBV5-1 | - | CASSTPTREKLFF | TGCGCCAGCAGCACCCCGACCCGTGAAAAACTGTTTTTT
12 | TRBJ2-7 | - | TRBV11-2 | - | CASNFRGYEQYF | TGTGCCAGCAATTTTAGGGGCTACGAGCAGTACTTC
15 | TRBJ2-5 | - | TRBV6-5 | - | CASSLVATHQETQYF | TGTGCCAGCAGTTTGGTAGCGACCCACCAAGAGACCCAGTACTTC
14 | TRBJ2-1 | - | TRBV1 | - | CTSSQGPQWNEQFF | TGCACCAGCAGCCAAGGGCCCCAGTGGAATGAGCAGTTCTTC
17 | TRBJ2-2 | - | TRBV7-2 | TRBD2 | CASSLLPSSGGTGELFF | TGTGCCAGCAGCTTACTTCCCTCTAGCGGGGGGACCGGGGAGCTGTTTTTT
16 | TRBJ2-7 | - | TRBV5-4 | TRBD2 | CASSLDLSGASYEQYF | TGTGCCAGCAGCTTGGATCTTAGCGGGGCCTCCTACGAGCAGTACTTC
15 | TRBJ2-1 | - | TRBV6-1 | - | CASSGAGSRYNEQFF | TGTGCCAGCAGTGGGGCCGGGAGCCGCTACAATGAGCAGTTCTTC
12 | TRBJ2-7 | - | TRBV6-5 | - | CASQGLRGNQYF | TGTGCCAGCCAGGGGCTCCGCGGCAACCAGTACTTC
14 | TRBJ1-5 | - | TRBV7-2 | TRBD1 | CASSVRGPEQPQHF | TGTGCCAGCAGCGTCAGGGGGCCGGAGCAGCCCCAGCATTTT
12 | TRBJ2-3 | few | TRBV7-2 | - | CASSPYQGSQYF | TGTGCCAGCAGCCCCTACCAGGGGTCGCAGTATTTT
18 | TRBJ2-1 | - | TRBV7-9 | TRBD2 | CASSLVPTSGRTYNEQFF | TGTGCCAGCAGCTTGGTCCCCACTAGCGGACGAACGTACAATGAGCAGTTCTTC
15 | TRBJ1-5 | - | TRBV6-1 | - | CASSERPGGNQPQHF | TGTGCCAGCAGTGAACGTCCGGGAGGCAATCAGCCCCAGCATTTT
11 | TRBJ1-1 | - | TRBV7-9 | - | CASSLGTEAFF | TGTGCCAGCAGCCTAGGGACTGAAGCTTTCTTT
14 | TRBJ1-2 | - | TRBV7-2 | - | CASSLGHMGNGYTF | TGTGCCAGCAGCTTAGGACATATGGGGAATGGCTACACCTTC
13 | TRBJ2-3 | few | TRBV7-8 | - | CASSPQGGWGQYF | TGTGCCAGCAGCCCCCAGGGGGGGTGGGGGCAGTATTTT
17 | TRBJ1-1 | once | TRBV18 | TRBD1 | CASSHGQGAGGYTEAFF | TGTGCCAGCTCCCATGGACAGGGGGCTGGAGGGTACACTGAAGCTTTCTTT
16 | TRBJ2-7 | - | TRBV27 | TRBD1 | CASSLRDGTGPYEQYF | TGTGCCAGCAGTTTACGAGACGGGACAGGGCCCTACGAGCAGTACTTC
14 | TRBJ1-3 | few | TRBV13 | - | CASSLGISGNTIYF | TGTGCCAGCAGCTTAGGGATCTCTGGAAACACCATATATTTT
17 | TRBJ2-1 | once | TRBV11-2 | - | CASSLGSGLGIYNEQFF | TGTGCCAGCAGCTTAGGGTCGGGACTTGGAATTTACAATGAGCAGTTCTTC
14 | TRBJ1-5 | many | TRBV7-9 | - | CASSLSGSYQPQHF | TGTGCCAGCAGCTTATCCGGCAGTTATCAGCCCCAGCATTTT
17 | TRBJ2-1 | - | TRBV5-1 | - | CASSLVGLTVSYNEQFF | TGCGCCAGCAGCTTGGTGGGACTGACAGTTTCCTACAATGAGCAGTTCTTC
14 | TRBJ2-1 | - | TRBV6-6 | - | CASSYSGHRNEQFF | TGTGCCAGCAGTTACTCGGGACACCGGAATGAGCAGTTCTTC
12 | TRBJ2-1 | - | TRBV9 | - | CASSVRDNEQFF | TGTGCCAGCAGCGTCAGAGACAATGAGCAGTTCTTC
14 | TRBJ1-4 | few | TRBV28 | - | CASSRDATNEKLFF | TGTGCCAGCAGCCGCGATGCAACTAATGAAAAACTGTTTTTT